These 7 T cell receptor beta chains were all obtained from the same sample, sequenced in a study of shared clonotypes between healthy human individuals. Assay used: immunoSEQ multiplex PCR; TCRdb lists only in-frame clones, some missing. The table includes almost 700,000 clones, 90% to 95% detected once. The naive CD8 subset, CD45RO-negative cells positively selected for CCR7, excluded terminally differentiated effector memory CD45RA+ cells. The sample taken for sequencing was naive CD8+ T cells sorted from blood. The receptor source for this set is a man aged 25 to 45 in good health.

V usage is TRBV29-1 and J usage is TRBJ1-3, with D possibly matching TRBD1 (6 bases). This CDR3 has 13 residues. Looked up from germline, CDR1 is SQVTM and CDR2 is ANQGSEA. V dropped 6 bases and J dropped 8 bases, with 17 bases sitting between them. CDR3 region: CSVAGESPDTIYF. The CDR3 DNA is TGCAGCGTCGCAGGGGAAAGTCCGGACACCATATATTTT.

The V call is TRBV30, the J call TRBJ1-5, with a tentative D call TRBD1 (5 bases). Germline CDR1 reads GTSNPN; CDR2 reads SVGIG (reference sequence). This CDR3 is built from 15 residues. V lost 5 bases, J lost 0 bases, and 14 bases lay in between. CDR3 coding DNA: TGTGCCTGGTCTATCGAGGGGTATAGCAATCAGCCCCAGCATTTT. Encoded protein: CAWSIEGYSNQPQHF.

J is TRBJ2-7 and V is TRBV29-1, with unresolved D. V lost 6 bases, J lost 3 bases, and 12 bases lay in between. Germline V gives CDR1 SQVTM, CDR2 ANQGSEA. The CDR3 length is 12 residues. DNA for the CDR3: TGCAGCGTCTGGGTGGGGTACTACGAGCAGTACTTC. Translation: CSVWVGYYEQYF.

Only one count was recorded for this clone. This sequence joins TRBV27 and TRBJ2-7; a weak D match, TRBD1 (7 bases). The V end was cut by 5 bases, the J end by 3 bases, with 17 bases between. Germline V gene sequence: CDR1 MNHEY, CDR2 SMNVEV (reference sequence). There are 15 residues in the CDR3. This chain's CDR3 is CASSRQGGNLYEQYF. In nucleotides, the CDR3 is TGTGCCAGCAGTAGGCAGGGGGGTAACCTCTACGAGCAGTACTTC.

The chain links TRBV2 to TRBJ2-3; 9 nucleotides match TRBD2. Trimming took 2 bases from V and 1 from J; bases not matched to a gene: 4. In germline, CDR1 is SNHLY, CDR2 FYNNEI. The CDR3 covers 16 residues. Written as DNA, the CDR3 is TGTGCCAGCAGTGAACTGGGCGGGAGGGGCACAGATACGCAGTATTTT. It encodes CASSELGGRGTDTQYF.

This chain's CDR3 is CASSNGWAYHNEQFF. The CDR3 DNA is TGTGCCAGCAGCAACGGATGGGCCTACCACAATGAGCAGTTCTTC. This sequence joins TRBV21-1 and TRBJ2-1; the table's D call, TRBD1, was not checked against the DNA. TRBV21-1 is termed a pseudogene. The CDR3 loop spans 15 amino acids.

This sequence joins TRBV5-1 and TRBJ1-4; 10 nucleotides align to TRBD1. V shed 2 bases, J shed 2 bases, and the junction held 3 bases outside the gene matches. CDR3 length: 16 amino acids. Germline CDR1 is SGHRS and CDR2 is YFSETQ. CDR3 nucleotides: TGCGCCAGCAGCTTAGACAGGGGGCGGACTAATGAAAAACTGTTTTTT. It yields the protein CASSLDRGRTNEKLFF.